Listed below are T cell receptor beta chains from one sample, sequenced in a study of T cell repertoires in cytomegalovirus infection. In TCRdb, the reads were re-called with MiXCR into one record per CDR3 protein. The data hold hundreds of thousands of distinct CDR3 sequences, with 22% observed a single time. Source material: CD8+ T cells from PBMCs. These receptor sequences come from a human donor in good health (CMV status not recorded). Some clones in this sample may be carry-over from other donors' samples. The CDR3 runs from the conserved cysteine through the conserved F or W. The D gene is left open where the match is weak. Size is stated for part of the rows, as once, few or many counts, or as a class when the clone is expanded.

>TRBJ1-5|NA|TRBV27|few|15
CASSPSVTSNQPQHF
TGTGCCAGCAGTCCTAGTGTCACCAGCAATCAGCCCCAGCATTTT
>TRBJ2-7|NA|TRBV7-6|NA|16
CASSPPTAGQAYEQYF
TGTGCCAGCAGCCCCCCCACCGCTGGGCAAGCCTACGAGCAGTACTTC
>TRBJ2-1|TRBD2|TRBV6-4|few|18
CASSQTSGGARSYNEQFF
TGTGCCAGCAGTCAGACTAGCGGGGGGGCACGCTCCTACAATGAGCAGTTCTTC
>TRBJ2-5|NA|TRBV12-3/TRBV12-4|few|14
CASSLWQYEETQYF
TGTGCCAGCAGTTTGTGGCAGTACGAAGAGACCCAGTACTTC
>TRBJ2-4|NA|TRBV27|NA|13
CASSSGAKNIQYF
TGTGCCAGCAGTTCCGGAGCCAAAAACATTCAGTACTTC
>TRBJ2-2|NA|TRBV7-8|NA|13
CVSSLPSTGELFF
TGTGTCAGCAGCTTGCCCTCAACCGGGGAGCTGTTTTTT
>TRBJ2-3|TRBD2|TRBV6-5|many|16
CASSYRGLAGTDTQYF
TGTGCCAGCAGTTACCGGGGACTAGCGGGGACAGATACGCAGTATTTT
>TRBJ1-1|TRBD1|TRBV7-9|many|17
CASTPGTGGASDTEAFF
TGTGCCAGCACCCCCGGGACAGGGGGCGCATCCGACACTGAAGCTTTCTTT
>TRBJ2-5|NA|TRBV20-1|many|14
CSAYGHTLHETQYF
TGCAGTGCCTACGGGCATACCCTCCACGAGACCCAGTACTTC
>TRBJ1-5|NA|TRBV4-1|NA|16
CASSQEGPGAYQPQHF
TGCGCCAGCAGCCAAGAGGGCCCCGGGGCCTATCAGCCCCAGCATTTT
>TRBJ1-2|NA|TRBV7-9|few|15
CASSLGGTSNYGYTF
TGTGCCAGCAGCTTAGGCGGGACATCTAACTATGGCTACACCTTC
>TRBJ2-7|NA|TRBV28|few|16
CASSLSGGAISYEQYF
TGTGCCAGCAGTTTATCGGGGGGCGCGATTTCCTACGAGCAGTACTTC
>TRBJ2-1|NA|TRBV19|NA|13
CASSIGQYNEQFF
TGTGCCAGTAGTATAGGGCAGTACAATGAGCAGTTCTTC
>TRBJ2-5|NA|TRBV11-2|NA|12
CASSGSSGSQYF
TGTGCCAGCAGCGGAAGCTCCGGCAGCCAGTACTTC
>TRBJ2-5|TRBD1|TRBV4-1|NA|17
CASSQDSPQGVKETQYF
TGCGCCAGCAGCCAAGATAGCCCACAGGGGGTAAAAGAGACCCAGTACTTC
>TRBJ2-5|TRBD1|TRBV7-3|many|15
CASSSTGLDQETQYF
TGTGCCAGCAGCTCGACAGGGTTGGACCAAGAGACCCAGTACTTC
>TRBJ1-4|NA|TRBV7-1|few|17
CASSLGGAGGQNEKLFF
TGTGCCAGCAGCCTCGGTGGCGCGGGCGGACAGAATGAAAAACTGTTTTTT
>TRBJ2-3|NA|TRBV7-8|NA|16
CASSLVGGPSTDTQYF
TGTGCCAGCAGCTTAGTGGGGGGGCCTAGCACAGATACGCAGTATTTT
>TRBJ2-1|NA|TRBV2|NA|15
CASSSGLATSNEQFF
TGTGCCAGCAGCTCGGGACTCGCCACCTCCAATGAGCAGTTCTTC
>TRBJ1-1|NA|TRBV10-3|many|11
CAISMDTEAFF
TGTGCCATCAGTATGGACACTGAAGCTTTCTTT
>TRBJ1-1|NA|TRBV14|NA|13
CASSQVKGSAAFF
TGTGCCAGCAGCCAAGTAAAAGGCTCGGCAGCTTTCTTT
>TRBJ2-6|NA|TRBV28|NA|15
CASNPRLTGANVLTF
TGTGCCAGCAATCCCAGGCTCACTGGGGCCAACGTCCTGACTTTC
>TRBJ1-4|TRBD1|TRBV12-3/TRBV12-4|NA|15
CASSSPGTANEKLFF
TGTGCCAGCAGTTCCCCCGGGACAGCTAATGAAAAACTGTTTTTT
>TRBJ2-3|NA|TRBV7-9|few|16
CASGLGGGGLSDTQYF
TGTGCCAGCGGTCTAGGAGGGGGGGGCCTTTCAGATACGCAGTATTTT
>TRBJ1-4|NA|TRBV20-1|NA|17
CSARDIGGETTNEKLFF
TGCAGTGCTAGAGATATAGGCGGGGAGACAACTAATGAAAAACTGTTTTTT
>TRBJ2-7|NA|TRBV29-1|few|13
CSAPGTGPYEQYF
TGCAGCGCACCCGGGACGGGGCCCTACGAGCAGTACTTC
>TRBJ2-3|NA|TRBV28|NA|15
CASSLVGGASDTQYF
TGTGCCAGCAGTTTAGTGGGGGGGGCTTCAGATACGCAGTATTTT
>TRBJ2-1|NA|TRBV4-1|many|16
CASSQDQLGGSNEQFF
TGCGCCAGCAGCCAAGATCAGCTAGGAGGGTCCAATGAGCAGTTCTTC
>TRBJ2-3|NA|TRBV4-2|NA|15
CASSQLASHEDTQYF
TGTGCCAGCAGCCAACTCGCCTCCCACGAAGATACGCAGTATTTT
>TRBJ2-3|NA|TRBV7-9|many|10
CASGRDTQYF
TGTGCCAGCGGTCGGGATACGCAGTATTTT
>TRBJ2-5|NA|TRBV11-1|many|14
CASSLFRDQETQYF
TGTGCCAGCAGCTTATTCAGAGACCAAGAGACCCAGTACTTC
>TRBJ2-7|TRBD2|TRBV7-3|NA|16
CASRGTVAGGPYEQYF
TGTGCCAGCCGCGGAACAGTAGCGGGCGGCCCCTACGAGCAGTACTTC
>TRBJ1-5|NA|TRBV20-1|few|15
CSARDWPDSNQPQHF
TGCAGTGCTAGAGATTGGCCGGATAGCAATCAGCCCCAGCATTTT
>TRBJ2-5|TRBD2|TRBV5-4|few|15
CASSTPEAAGETQYF
TGTGCCAGCAGCACCCCCGAGGCAGCGGGGGAGACCCAGTACTTC
>TRBJ1-1|NA|TRBV19|few|12
CASRPKGTEAFF
TGTGCCAGTCGACCGAAAGGGACTGAAGCTTTCTTT
>TRBJ1-3|NA|TRBV28|NA|18
CASSLLYGGGLSGNTIYF
TGTGCCAGCAGTTTATTGTACGGGGGGGGTCTCTCTGGAAACACCATATATTTT
>TRBJ2-2|NA|TRBV29-1|NA|14
CSVVWRSHTGELFF
TGCAGCGTTGTTTGGCGCTCTCACACCGGGGAGCTGTTTTTT
>TRBJ2-1|TRBD1|TRBV24-1|few|13
CATSDVGQGEQFF
TGTGCCACCAGTGACGTGGGACAGGGGGAGCAGTTCTTC
>TRBJ2-1|NA|TRBV12-5|NA|11
CASGLGIEQFF
TGTGCTAGTGGTTTGGGCATCGAGCAGTTCTTC
>TRBJ1-1|NA|TRBV7-6|many|15
CASSLGVDSRAEAFF
TGTGCCAGCAGCTTAGGAGTGGACAGTCGCGCTGAAGCTTTCTTT
>TRBJ1-1|NA|TRBV14|NA|15
CASSLITGAGTEAFF
TGTGCCAGCAGCCTAATAACGGGGGCTGGAACTGAAGCTTTCTTT
>TRBJ1-1|NA|TRBV5-5|many|15
CASSLAQGLNTEAFF
TGTGCCAGCAGCTTGGCACAGGGCCTGAACACTGAAGCTTTCTTT
>TRBJ2-1|TRBD2|TRBV27|NA|14
CASSLTSGGYEQFF
TGTGCCAGCAGTTTAACTAGCGGGGGTTATGAGCAGTTCTTC
>TRBJ1-4|NA|TRBV29-1|NA|12
CSVEDGEGKLFF
TGCAGCGTTGAAGACGGGGAAGGGAAACTGTTTTTT
>TRBJ1-1|NA|TRBV7-8|many|14
CASSLWTENTEAFF
TGTGCCAGCAGCTTATGGACGGAGAACACTGAAGCTTTCTTT
>TRBJ1-1|NA|TRBV7-6|few|12
CASSILQGEAFF
TGTGCCAGCAGCATATTACAGGGCGAAGCTTTCTTT
>TRBJ1-3|NA|TRBV7-2|few|16
CASSLVHVSSGNTIYF
TGTGCCAGCAGCTTAGTACACGTATCCTCTGGAAACACCATATATTTT
>TRBJ2-7|TRBD1|TRBV18|few|15
CASSGWDRGMYEQYF
TGTGCCAGCTCAGGATGGGACAGGGGGATGTACGAGCAGTACTTC
>TRBJ2-7|NA|TRBV29-1|few|18
CSVEAYVPRGNLSYEQYF
TGCAGCGTTGAAGCCTATGTCCCGAGGGGGAACCTCTCCTACGAGCAGTACTTC
>TRBJ1-2|NA|TRBV4-1|few|15
CASSQPGTTNYGYTF
TGCGCCAGCAGCCAGCCAGGAACTACTAACTATGGCTACACCTTC